The 26 T cell receptor beta chains reported below all come from one sample, sequenced in a study of graft-versus-host responses after intestinal transplantation. Sequencing used immunoSEQ multiplex PCR; TCRdb keeps in-frame clones, though not all of them. The repertoire consists of 100,000 to 120,000 clones, with roughly 93% occurring once and the leading ten covering 0.4% to 0.65%. For these receptors, no antigen is known. The material sequenced was unstimulated CD8+ T cells sorted from spleen or lymph node cells, taken before intestinal transplant. The origin of the receptors is a human donor who received an intestinal transplant.

This sequence joins TRBV6-1 and TRBJ2-4; 9 bases are shared with TRBD1. The CDR3 contains 17 residues. The germline CDR1 and CDR2 sequences are MNHNS and SASEGT. V lost 3 bases to trimming and J lost 6 bases; unmatched junction nucleotides: 12. CDR3 in amino acids: CASSDDSLGQGRNIQYF. CDR3 bases: TGTGCCAGCAGTGACGATTCCCTCGGACAGGGGCGAAACATTCAGTACTTC.

CDR3 DNA sequence: TGTGCCAGTAGTCCTGGACTGGGGGCCTCCTACGAGCAGTACTTC. Its protein is CASSPGLGASYEQYF. The gene calls are TRBV19 and TRBJ2-7; D possibly corresponds to TRBD1 (6 bases). The CDR3 sequence is 15 residues long. Per germline, CDR1 LNHDA and CDR2 SQIVND (reference sequence). V dropped 5 bases and J dropped 0 bases, with 14 bases sitting between them.

The V gene is TRBV15, the J gene TRBJ2-7, with D possibly called TRBD1 or TRBD2 (5 bases each). CDR1 and CDR2 from the germline V gene are LNHNV and YYDKDF (reference sequence). V gave up 5 bases and J gave up 9 bases, with 11 bases separating them. The CDR3 has 11 residues. The CDR3 spells CATSEGSGQYF. In DNA form, the CDR3 reads TGTGCCACCAGCGAGGGGTCGGGGCAGTACTTC.

In DNA form, the CDR3 reads TGTGCCAGCACCTCCCGGGGGTATGAGCAGTTCTTC. It codes for CASTSRGYEQFF. V usage is TRBV27 and J usage is TRBJ2-1; the D gene is possibly TRBD2 (6 bases). Germline values: CDR1 MNHEY, CDR2 SMNVEV (reference sequence). The CDR3 runs 12 residues. The V and J ends lost 7 bases and 8 bases respectively, with 12 bases between them.

The chain couples TRBV7-2 to TRBJ2-5; D unresolved. There are 12 residues in the CDR3. The V gene lost 4 bases and the J gene lost 5 bases, with 8 bases spanning the gap. Germline CDR1 SGHTA, CDR2 FQGNSA. The CDR3 nucleotides are TGTGCCAGCAGCTCCGCTCAGGAGACCCAGTACTTC. Amino acids: CASSSAQETQYF.

The gene calls are TRBV4-1 and TRBJ2-1, with 8 nucleotides matching TRBD2. Germline lookup yields CDR1 MGHRA and CDR2 YSYEKL. With V trimmed by 1 base and J by 6 bases, 5 bases remained unmatched. The CDR3 has 15 residues. Written as DNA, the CDR3 is TGCGCCAGCAGCCAAGTTGCGGGAGGTCTCAATGAGCAGTTCTTC. This sequence encodes CASSQVAGGLNEQFF.

The chain is built from TRBV5-1 and TRBJ2-1, with D tentatively TRBD2 (5 bases). CDR1 is SGHRS, CDR2 YFSETQ, per germline. V was cut by 1 base and J by 6 bases, with 17 bases left in between. The CDR3 runs to 16 residues. DNA for the CDR3: TGCGCCAGCAGCTTGTACATTTCGGGGAGCGCCAATGAGCAGTTCTTC. Its translation: CASSLYISGSANEQFF.

The V and J genes are TRBV5-1 and TRBJ2-1, with TRBD2 matching 7 bases. The ends lost 1 base at V and 3 bases at J; junction bases unmatched: 13. The CDR3 consists of 18 residues. Germline V lookup: CDR1 SGHRS, CDR2 YFSETQ. CDR3 sequence reads: CASSLRSSGLSYYNEQFF. DNA of the CDR3: TGCGCCAGCAGCTTGAGGTCTAGCGGCTTATCATACTACAATGAGCAGTTCTTC.

As to this clone: Germline is not matched at one junction end, which may reflect a read error. The chain uses TRBV5-6 and TRBJ1-2; TRBD1 might be the D (6 bases). Germline CDR1 and CDR2: SGHDT and YYEEEE. This CDR3 has 15 residues. In DNA, the CDR3 is TGTGTCAGCAGCCCCGAGGCAGGGGACGCCTATGGCTACACCTTC. Translated, it gives CVSSPEAGDAYGYTF.

The chain employs TRBV6-1 and TRBJ2-3, with D unclear. V was trimmed by 1 base and J by 0 bases, leaving 8 bases between them. Germline values: CDR1 MNHNS, CDR2 SASEGT. The CDR3 covers 15 residues. The CDR3 reads CASSEGPRSTDTQYF. DNA of the CDR3: TGTGCCAGCAGTGAAGGGCCGAGGAGCACAGATACGCAGTATTTT.

CDR3 residues: CASSIPDSSYQPQHF. The CDR3 DNA is TGTGCCAGTAGTATCCCGGACAGCTCTTATCAGCCCCAGCATTTT. The chain recombines TRBV19 with TRBJ1-5, with D perhaps TRBD1 (6 bases). The germline V gene has CDR1 LNHDA and CDR2 SQIVND (reference sequence). V was pared by 3 bases and J by 5 bases, with 14 bases between. This CDR3 has 15 residues.

The chain's CDR3 is CAWSMVKKLFF. The CDR3 region has the DNA TGTGCCTGGAGTATGGTGAAAAAACTGTTTTTT. This chain uses TRBV30 with TRBJ1-4, with D unclear. This CDR3 contains 11 residues. The ends were cut back, 2 bases at V and 9 bases at J, with 7 bases in the middle. The V gene's germline CDR1 is GTSNPN and CDR2 SVGIG (reference sequence).

The chain links TRBV28 to TRBJ1-1, with 10 bases lining up with TRBD1. V lost 4 bases to trimming and J lost 3 bases; unmatched junction nucleotides: 5. From germline, CDR1 is MDHEN and CDR2 SYDVKM. The CDR3 contains 15 residues. CDR3 nucleotides: TGTGCCAGCAGTTACCCGGGACAGGGGCACACTGAAGCTTTCTTT. This encodes CASSYPGQGHTEAFF.

The chain is built from TRBV11-2 and TRBJ2-1; weak D call: TRBD2 (6 bases). In germline, CDR1 is SGHAT, CDR2 FQNNGV. CDR3 length equals 15 residues. The V end lost 1 base, the J end lost 6 bases, and 13 bases lay between the germline ends. This CDR3 reads CASSLGGGTGNEQFF. The CDR3 DNA follows: TGTGCCAGCAGCTTAGGGGGCGGGACGGGCAATGAGCAGTTCTTC.

The genes are TRBV14 and TRBJ2-5; D gene uncertain. This CDR3 spans 15 amino acids. Trimming cost V 3 bases and J 5 bases, with 16 bases left between them. Looked up from germline, CDR1 is SGHDN and CDR2 is FVKESK. CDR3 in amino acids: CASSHGSPYKETQYF. The DNA of the CDR3 is TGTGCCAGCAGCCACGGGTCCCCCTACAAGGAGACCCAGTACTTC.

This chain links TRBV12-5 with TRBJ2-2, with TRBD1 matching 8 bases. Trimming cost V 0 bases and J 7 bases; bases outside gene matches: 4. The CDR3 runs 15 residues. Germline assignment: CDR1 LGHNT and CDR2 FRNRAP. CDR3 amino acids: CASGLVPQGDGELFF. The CDR3 DNA is TGTGCTAGTGGTTTGGTACCACAGGGGGACGGGGAGCTGTTTTTT.

The gene calls are TRBV5-6 and TRBJ2-7, with TRBD2 matching 10 bases. CDR1 is SGHDT, CDR2 YYEEEE, per germline. Trimming removed 4 bases from V and 5 bases from J; junction bases left unmatched: 9. CDR3 size: 15 residues. CDR3 bases: TGTGCCAGCAGCCAGCTAGCGGGAGAGGGGGACGAGCAGTACTTC. Protein product: CASSQLAGEGDEQYF.

This chain connects TRBV5-1 to TRBJ1-1, with D unresolved. This CDR3 has 14 residues. CDR1 and CDR2 (germline): SGHRS, YFSETQ. Trimming cost V 2 bases and J 3 bases, with 11 bases left between them. The CDR3 DNA reads TGCGCCAGCAGCTTTGCGCTCGGGGACACTGAAGCTTTCTTT. Residues: CASSFALGDTEAFF.

The rearrangement links TRBV28 to TRBJ2-3; D assignment may be TRBD1 or TRBD2 (6 bases each). The CDR3 sequence is 16 residues long. Trimming left V 2 bases short and J 3 bases short, with 15 bases between. Germline CDR1 and CDR2: MDHEN and SYDVKM. This chain's CDR3 is CASSLEGGIFTDTQYF. Written as DNA, the CDR3 is TGTGCCAGCAGTTTAGAGGGGGGAATTTTTACAGATACGCAGTATTTT.

This rearrangement joins TRBV11-2 to TRBJ1-2; possibly TRBD1 for D (6 bases). Per the germline V gene, CDR1 is SGHAT and CDR2 is FQNNGV. Trimming removed 2 bases at V and 3 bases at J, with 16 bases between. This CDR3 is built from 16 residues. The CDR3 coding sequence is TGTGCCAGCAGCTTATTAGGGGGGACGGTTGACTATGGCTACACCTTC. Residues: CASSLLGGTVDYGYTF.

Concerning this clone: One end of the junction fails to match germline, which may point to a read error. V is TRBV7-7 and J is TRBJ2-1; 10 bases fit TRBD2. Germline V CDR1 and CDR2: SSHAT, FNYEAQ (reference sequence). The CDR3 covers 15 residues. CDR3 coding DNA: TGTGCTAGCAGCTTAACGGCTAGCGGGGGCAATGAGCAGTTCTTC. Residues: CASSLTASGGNEQFF.

The J gene is TRBJ2-2, the V gene TRBV13; unclear D gene. The CDR3 runs 11 residues. Germline V gene data show CDR1 as PRHDT and CDR2 as FYEKMQ (reference sequence). V gave up 3 bases and J gave up 8 bases, with 4 bases separating them. CDR3 coding DNA: TGTGCCAGCAGCTTTGCTGGGGAGCTGTTTTTT. Translated: CASSFAGELFF.

V is TRBV7-2 and J is TRBJ2-7, with 9 nucleotides matching TRBD1. V was clipped by 5 bases and J by 3 bases; unmatched bases: 8. The CDR3 loop spans 15 amino acids. Germline V CDR1 and CDR2: SGHTA, FQGNSA. CDR3 region: CASSLPGQGRYEQYF. The CDR3 region has the DNA TGTGCCAGCAGCCTCCCGGGACAGGGCCGCTACGAGCAGTACTTC.

The chain is built from TRBV19 and TRBJ2-1; tentative D call: TRBD2 (6 bases). Trimming left V 5 bases short and J 7 bases short, with 21 bases between. There are 16 residues in the CDR3. Per germline, CDR1 LNHDA and CDR2 SQIVND (reference sequence). CDR3 amino acids: CASSVLYPGAENEQFF. The CDR3, as DNA: TGTGCCAGTAGTGTCCTCTACCCGGGAGCAGAAAATGAGCAGTTCTTC.

Points on this clone: The same CDR3 arises from other DNA sequences in this sample as well. V gene TRBV7-9 combines with J gene TRBJ1-2; possibly TRBD1 for D (6 bases). Germline loops: CDR1 SEHNR, CDR2 FQNEAQ (reference sequence). The CDR3 runs to 13 residues. V shed 5 bases and J shed 4 bases, with 11 bases lying between them. The CDR3 bases are TGTGCCAGCAGCCTGGGACATGCCTATGGCTACACCTTC. This encodes CASSLGHAYGYTF.

The chain employs TRBV28 and TRBJ1-4, with TRBD1 matching over 8 bases. The CDR3 has 17 residues. J was trimmed by 4 bases and V by 3 bases; bases with no gene match: 10. Per the germline V gene, CDR1 is MDHEN and CDR2 is SYDVKM. CDR3 DNA sequence: TGTGCCAGCAGTTTCGGTCAGGGGGCGCGGAATAATGAAAAACTGTTTTTT. This translates into CASSFGQGARNNEKLFF. The full variable domain, completed using reference TRBV28 and TRBJ1-4, is DVKVTQSSRYLVKRTGEKVFLECVQDMDHENMFWYRQDPGLGLRLIYFSYDVKMKEKGDIPEGYSVSREKKERFSLILESASTNQTSMYLCASSFGQGARNNEKLFFGSGTQLSVL.